This TCR beta chain was sequenced for a study of monozygotic twins with inflammatory bowel disease. Whole-study findings and limits: IBD patients displayed reduced TCRbeta diversity (inverse Simpson) when set against healthy co-twins.

As concerns this clonotype: Its specificity is not known.

Germline V gives CDR1 LNHDA, CDR2 SQIVND (reference sequence). This CDR3 has 14 amino acids. TCRalpha and TCRbeta cDNA was put through two nested PCRs of around 15 and 9 cycles. TCRdb re-called the 5' RACE reads; one entry per CDR3 protein, DNA not given. Here the sample table reports about 420,000 distinct CDR3 sequences. This receptor was obtained from a human donor with ulcerative colitis or Crohn's disease, or a healthy co-twin of an affected twin (not recorded which). The chain is built from TRBV19 and TRBJ2-7; TCRdb's D call, TRBD1, is unchecked because there is no DNA. Sequencing used blood. CDR3 in amino acids: CATRRQGAGNEQYF.